Described below is a single TCR beta chain sequence and its context. This entry is derived from a study of T cell responses to AZD1222 COVID-19 vaccine. The CDR3 extends over 15 amino acids. Between the trimmed V and J ends, which lost 3 bases and 0 bases, there was a span of 11 bases. Germline CDR1 and CDR2: GTSNPN and SVGIG (reference sequence). TCRdb keeps only in-frame clones here, not all; method: immunoSEQ multiplex PCR. The sample carries 110,000 to 150,000 clones, 92% recorded once. The sequencing here drew on peripheral blood, taken on day 0 of AZD1222 vaccination. This chain uses TRBV30 with TRBJ2-2, with D perhaps matching TRBD2 (5 bases). This TCR was recovered from an adult in good health. The CDR3 nucleotides are TGTGCCTGGAGCCGAGGGAGACCGAACACCGGGGAGCTGTTTTTT. Its protein product is CAWSRGRPNTGELFF.